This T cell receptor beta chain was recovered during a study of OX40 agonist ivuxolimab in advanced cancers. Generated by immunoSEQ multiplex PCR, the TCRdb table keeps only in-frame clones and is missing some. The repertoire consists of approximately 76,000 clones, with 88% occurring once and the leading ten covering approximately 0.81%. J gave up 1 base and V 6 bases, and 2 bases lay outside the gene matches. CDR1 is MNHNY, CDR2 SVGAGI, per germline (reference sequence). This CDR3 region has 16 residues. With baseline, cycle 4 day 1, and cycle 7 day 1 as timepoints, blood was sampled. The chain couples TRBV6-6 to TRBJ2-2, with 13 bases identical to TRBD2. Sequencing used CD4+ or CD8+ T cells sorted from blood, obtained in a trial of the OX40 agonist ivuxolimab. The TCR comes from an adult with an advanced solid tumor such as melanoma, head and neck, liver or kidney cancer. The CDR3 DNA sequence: TGTGCCAGCAGGACTAGCGGGGGGATGAACACCGGGGAGCTGTTTTTT. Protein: CASRTSGGMNTGELFF.